This T cell receptor beta chain was sequenced for a study of T cells in Graves' hyperthyroidism and ophthalmopathy (dated by TCRdb to about 2019). Background for the entire study: Peripheral blood was sampled at the time of initial diagnosis, prior to any treatment. After blood sampling, hyperthyroidism patients were treated with methimazole at a starting dose of 30 mg daily, and ophthalmopathy patients were treated with high-dose intravenous methylprednisolone. An independent validation cohort of under 20 hyperthyroidism patients and 17 patients who later progressed to ophthalmopathy tested prospective prediction of ophthalmopathy. The 100 or so discovery patients were randomly divided into training and test sets at a 7:3 ratio. The study also compared thyroid tissue and blood T-cell repertoires from about 6 Graves' hyperthyroidism patients. A discovery cohort of about 96 patients, 43 with Graves' ophthalmopathy and 55 to 65 with stable Graves' hyperthyroidism, was used to find distinguishing TCR V-J signatures. The paper reports TCR Vbeta CDR3 sequencing of approximately 140 peripheral blood samples: 43 ophthalmopathy, fewer than 80 hyperthyroidism and about 17 progressor patients.

In regard to this clonotype: Its recognized antigen is unknown. The sample holds no much larger clone one base away, and base qualities are not on file.

Study-wide findings and limitations: Most expanded thyroid clonotypes (frequency above 0.001) were also detected in blood, suggesting blood repertoires may reflect thyroid immune responses. A 13 V-J signature model separated ophthalmopathy from stable hyperthyroidism, with approximately 87% sensitivity and about 81% specificity in cross-validation and 80%/75% in testing. Sample size was not statistically predetermined, and investigators were not blinded to group allocation. In validation, progression to ophthalmopathy was predicted by the model with approximately 67% sensitivity and roughly 76% specificity, a median of approximately 6.5 months before onset.

Graves' hyperthyroidism was defined as stable when no progression to ophthalmopathy occurred over 18 months of follow-up. Hyperthyroidism patients were newly diagnosed, had a disease duration of under 2 months, and were aged 18 to 65 years. Any patient with an uncontrolled infection, another autoimmune disease, pregnancy or lactation was excluded. Diagnoses relied on clinical symptoms, serum thyroxine and TRAb, thyroid ultrasound and orbital computed tomography. PBMCs were isolated from approximately 10 ml of fresh peripheral blood by Ficoll-Paque density gradient centrifugation. Total RNA was extracted with Trizol reagent, and quality was checked on an Agilent 2100 Bioanalyzer. At the junction V is shortened by 3 bases and J by 2 bases, with 13 bases in between. From the cysteine up to the phenylalanine, the CDR3 has a length of 14 residues. Just CDR3 DNA is preserved here, 42 bases in frame from base 1. CDR1 and CDR2, looked up from the germline V gene (reference sequence), are DFQATT and SNEGSKA.

Amplification of TCR beta CDR3 regions was carried out from RNA transcripts. A first-round RT-PCR of the TCR CDR3 used the HTBI primer set with the Qiagen OneStep RT-PCR kit. The libraries were constructed in a second round of multiplex PCR and then size-selected and purified. The libraries were sequenced on an Illumina HiSeq2000 using paired-end 100 bp reads. On the study's bioinformatics: SOAPnuke was used to process the raw data, with reads discarded if the reads contained adapters or uncalled bases, had a mean Phred below 15, or lacked an exact constant-primer or identifier match. COPE v1.2.5 was used to merge the high-quality paired reads, and each unique nucleotide sequence was defined as a clonotype. MiTCR v1.1 was used to align clonotypes to the IMGT TRBV, TRBD and TRBJ reference segments. Analysis was restricted to V-J combinations with a frequency above 0.0001, which covered 99.2% of repertoires. The TCS score was defined as F50 (clonal expansion) divided by E x V (chaos), with BLOSUM62-based TCRdist calculated between CDR3 peptides within each V-J. Welch's t-statistics and random forest reduced just over 500 V-J features to fewer than 15, which were used in a naive Bayes classifier (R e1071). The public sequencing data were trimmed at Q25 with fastp and processed into clonotypes with MiXCR by TCRdb, which kept only in-frame beta chains. Each entry is one CDR3 protein sequence, shown with its most common DNA and genes. The V and J calls here are based on TCRdb, not the publication. The sample has around 200,000 distinct CDR3 sequences on record, about 17% of them singletons. Of the sample, around 43% is held by the ten largest clones.

Specimen: blood. The sequence is built from TRBV20-1 and TRBJ1-2, with no confidently assigned D gene. The source of this sequence is a man aged 35 to 55 with Graves' hyperthyroidism. The sequenced DNA: TGCAGTGCTAGTAGCCCGCGTTCCAACTATGGCTACACCTTC. Its coded protein is CSASSPRSNYGYTF.